These 14 T cell receptor beta chains originate from one sample sequenced in a study of CD8 T cells in ankylosing spondylitis. Using its own MiXCR run on the 5' RACE reads, TCRdb lists one record per CDR3 protein. Among more than 150,000 distinct CDR3 sequences, around a tenth were seen once, and the ten largest hold about 29%. The sequencing input was blood, either unsorted or a sorted T cell fraction (not recorded which). The receptors here all came from a male donor with ankylosing spondylitis or in good health (not recorded which).

This clonotype was recorded at least ten times. This chain connects TRBV29-1 to TRBJ2-5; tentative D call: TRBD1 (8 bases). This CDR3 comprises 15 residues. Trimming shortened V by 3 bases and J by 2 bases, and 16 bases separated the two germline ends. CDR1 and CDR2 (germline): SQVTM, ANQGSEA. The CDR3 sequence is CSVEGPQGGQETQYF. The CDR3 coding sequence is TGCAGCGTTGAGGGTCCACAGGGGGGGCAAGAGACCCAGTACTTC.

This clonotype was observed a handful of times. At one end the junction does not follow the germline gene, possibly because of a read error. The chain uses TRBV12-3 or TRBV12-4 and TRBJ2-3; D ambiguous. The CDR3 is 15 residues long. The CDR3 sequence: CASSLAPFSRDTQYF. The DNA of the CDR3 is TGTGCCAGCAGTTTAGCCCCCTTTAGCAGAGATACGCAGTATTTT.

This clonotype was detected only a few times. The rearrangement uses TRBV5-1 and TRBJ2-3; 8 bases are a match to TRBD1. Germline V lookup: CDR1 SGHRS, CDR2 YFSETQ. The V segment lost 2 bases and the J segment 0 bases; nucleotides outside the gene matches: 5. CDR3 length equals 16 residues. The CDR3 here is CASSLLGQVSTDTQYF. For the CDR3, the DNA is TGCGCCAGCAGCTTATTGGGACAGGTTAGCACAGATACGCAGTATTTT.

In its sample, this clonotype was seen many times. The gene calls are TRBV7-6 and TRBJ2-6; TRBD2 agrees at 9 bases. Trimming took 2 bases from V and 4 from J; bases not matched to a gene: 18. The germline gives CDR1 SGHVS, CDR2 FNYEAQ. This CDR3 comprises 21 residues. This CDR3 reads CASSLRPPLGSGSLGANVLTF. The DNA for the CDR3 is TGTGCCAGCAGCTTACGTCCTCCCTTGGGTAGCGGGAGTTTGGGGGCCAACGTCCTGACTTTC. Combining the CDR3 with reference TRBV7-6 and TRBJ2-6 gives the whole variable domain GAGVSQSPRYKVTKRGQDVALRCDPISGHVSLYWYRQALGQGPEFLTYFNYEAQQDKSGLPNDRFSAERPEGSISTLTIQRTEQRDSAMYRCASSLRPPLGSGSLGANVLTFGAGSRLTVL.

The genes are TRBV19 and TRBJ1-1; no clear D. This CDR3 comprises 14 residues. Between the trimmed V and J ends, which lost 7 bases and 8 bases, there was a span of 20 bases. Germline CDR1 LNHDA, CDR2 SQIVND (reference sequence). The CDR3 coding sequence is TGTGCCAGTATCCTTACTAGCGGAGGCGGGGAAGCTTTCTTT. Encoded protein: CASILTSGGGEAFF.

This clonotype was counted between two and nine times. The chain has TRBV24-1 and TRBJ2-5; 8 bases are shared with TRBD1. This CDR3 is built from 15 residues. The V gene's germline CDR1 is KGHDR and CDR2 SFDVKD. V was clipped by 4 bases and J by 5 bases; unmatched bases: 8. DNA of the CDR3: TGTGCCACCAGTGAGGGACAGGCGGCCCGGGAGACCCAGTACTTC. Protein sequence: CATSEGQAARETQYF.

For this clonotype: A single base separates this from a much larger clone, so it may be a read error. The rearrangement joins TRBV7-8 to TRBJ1-2; D gene unclear. The CDR3 is 13 amino acids. Germline CDR1 and CDR2: SGHVS and FQNEAQ. In DNA, the CDR3 is TGTGTCAGCAGCTTAGACGAGAACTATGGCTACACCTTC. This translates into CVSSLDENYGYTF.

The chain couples TRBV29-1 to TRBJ1-1; 7 bases map to TRBD1. Germline CDR1 is SQVTM and CDR2 is ANQGSEA. The junction had 4 bases not matched to a gene; V was cut back by 2 bases and J by 4 bases. The CDR3 totals 13 residues. This CDR3 is CSVELAGGTEAFF. In DNA, the CDR3 is TGCAGCGTTGAATTGGCAGGGGGCACTGAAGCTTTCTTT.

This clonotype was detected many times. The chain links TRBV20-1 to TRBJ1-3; D possibly corresponds to TRBD1 (6 bases). Germline CDR1 and CDR2: DFQATT and SNEGSKA (reference sequence). The CDR3 spans 17 residues. Trimming cost V 6 bases and J 0 bases, with 21 bases left between them. CDR3 sequence: CSASGLLGGASGNTIYF. The CDR3 bases are TGCAGTGCCTCGGGCCTTCTAGGGGGTGCCTCTGGAAACACCATATATTTT.

This clonotype was counted ten times or more. One end of the junction does not line up with germline, which may come from a read error. The V and J genes are TRBV27 and TRBJ2-1; the D gene is possibly TRBD2 (6 bases). Per the germline V gene, CDR1 is MNHEY and CDR2 is SMNVEV (reference sequence). The CDR3 runs to 15 residues. CDR3 coding DNA: TGTGCCAGCAGCCCCCGGGGGTTGGGCTACGATGAGCAGTTCTTC. Translated, it gives CASSPRGLGYDEQFF.

This clonotype was seen at least ten times. The chain couples TRBV20-1 to TRBJ1-1, with 7 nucleotides matching TRBD1. The CDR3 is made up of 15 amino acids. Germline loops: CDR1 DFQATT, CDR2 SNEGSKA (reference sequence). After removal of 4 bases from V and 5 bases from J, the junction contained 13 bases not matched to a gene. The CDR3 DNA reads TGCAGTGCTACCAGGGAAGGGGGCGCGACAACTGAAGCTTTCTTT. It specifies CSATREGGATTEAFF.

The chain recombines TRBV11-2 with TRBJ2-7; 7 bases match TRBD2. CDR1 and CDR2 from the germline V gene are SGHAT and FQNNGV. The CDR3 extends over 14 amino acids. Trimming cost V 7 bases and J 4 bases; bases outside gene matches: 10. CDR3: CASTPGGSVYEQYF. The CDR3 coding sequence is TGTGCCAGCACTCCCGGCGGGAGTGTGTACGAGCAGTACTTC.

This clonotype was recorded many times. This chain links TRBV20-1 with TRBJ1-6; possibly TRBD1 for D (5 bases). Trimming shortened V by 2 bases and J by 0 bases, and 14 bases separated the two germline ends. The CDR3 loop spans 17 amino acids. Germline CDR1 reads DFQATT; CDR2 reads SNEGSKA (reference sequence). The CDR3 region is CSARPGRTSSYNSPLHF. The CDR3 DNA follows: TGCAGTGCTAGACCGGGACGGACGAGCTCCTATAATTCACCCCTCCACTTT.

This clonotype was observed many times. J is TRBJ2-7 and V is TRBV5-1; 8 nucleotides match TRBD2. Germline values: CDR1 SGHRS, CDR2 YFSETQ. V lost 1 base and J lost 5; bases outside the gene matches: 5. The CDR3 is 14 residues long. The CDR3 DNA sequence: TGCGCCAGCAGCTTGAGACTAGCGAGCCACGAGCAGTACTTC. It is translated as CASSLRLASHEQYF.